The clone carrying this T cell receptor (beta chain) was seen a handful of times. What it recognizes is unknown. With V trimmed by 3 bases and J by 0 bases, 11 bases remained unmatched. CDR1 and CDR2 (germline): LNHDA, SQIVND (reference sequence). The CDR3 spans 17 residues. This specimen belongs to a study of PD-L1 blockade in urothelial cancer. Whole-study results and caveats: Below-median blood TCR clonality before treatment forecast better survival.

TCRdb's copy holds only in-frame clones and misses some; the assay was immunoSEQ multiplex PCR. The sample has tens of thousands of clones; approximately 90% are singletons. Time point given: pretreatment peripheral blood. The receptor was isolated from a woman in her sixties with urothelial cancer. Sequences were derived from PBMCs, sampled around atezolizumab (anti-PD-L1) treatment. This chain links TRBV19 with TRBJ2-7, with 7 bases aligning to TRBD1. The DNA of the CDR3 is TGTGCCAGTAGTATCGGGACAGTCCAAGGAAGCTCCTACGAGCAGTACTTC. Protein product: CASSIGTVQGSSYEQYF.